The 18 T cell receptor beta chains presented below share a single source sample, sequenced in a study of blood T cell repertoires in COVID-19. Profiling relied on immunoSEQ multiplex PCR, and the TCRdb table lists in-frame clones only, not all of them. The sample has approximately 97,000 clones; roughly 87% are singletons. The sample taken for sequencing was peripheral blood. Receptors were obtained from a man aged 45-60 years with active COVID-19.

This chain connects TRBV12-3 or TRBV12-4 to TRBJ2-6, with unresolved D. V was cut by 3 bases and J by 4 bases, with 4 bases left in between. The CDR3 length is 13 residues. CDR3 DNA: TGTGCCAGCAGTTTGGCCGGGGCCAACGTCCTGACTTTC. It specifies CASSLAGANVLTF.

CDR3 sequence reads: CASSPLAGGVTGELFF. CDR3 DNA: TGTGCCAGCAGCCCCCTAGCGGGGGGGGTCACCGGGGAGCTGTTTTTT. The V and J genes are TRBV14 and TRBJ2-2, with 12 positions matching TRBD2. This CDR3 spans 16 amino acids. From germline, CDR1 is SGHDN and CDR2 FVKESK. The V gene end was trimmed by 4 bases and the J gene end by 4 bases; junction bases not matched to a gene: 4.

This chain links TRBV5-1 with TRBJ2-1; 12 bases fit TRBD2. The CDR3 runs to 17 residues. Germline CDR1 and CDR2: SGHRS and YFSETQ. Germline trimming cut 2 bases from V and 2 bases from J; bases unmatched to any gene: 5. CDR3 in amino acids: CASSFEPSGGAYNEQFF. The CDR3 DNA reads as TGCGCCAGCAGCTTCGAACCTAGCGGGGGGGCCTACAATGAGCAGTTCTTC.

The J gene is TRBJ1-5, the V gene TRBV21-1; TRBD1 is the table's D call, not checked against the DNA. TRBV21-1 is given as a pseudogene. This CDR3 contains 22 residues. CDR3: CASSKEGDNKRDSRRHNQPQHF. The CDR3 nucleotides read TGTGCCAGCAGCAAAGAAGGCGACAATAAAAGGGACAGCCGAAGGCATAATCAGCCCCAGCATTTT.

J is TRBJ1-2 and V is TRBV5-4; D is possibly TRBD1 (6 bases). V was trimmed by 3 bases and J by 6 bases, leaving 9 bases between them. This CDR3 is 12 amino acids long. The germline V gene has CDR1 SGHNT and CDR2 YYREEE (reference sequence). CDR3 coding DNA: TGTGCCAGCAGCTGGGAGGGGGATGGCTACACCTTC. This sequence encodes CASSWEGDGYTF. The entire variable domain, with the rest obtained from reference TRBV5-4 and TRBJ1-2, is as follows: ETGVTQSPTHLIKTRGQQVTLRCSSQSGHNTVSWYQQALGQGPQFIFQYYREEENGRGNFPPRFSGLQFPNYSSELNVNALELDDSALYLCASSWEGDGYTFGSGTRLTVV.

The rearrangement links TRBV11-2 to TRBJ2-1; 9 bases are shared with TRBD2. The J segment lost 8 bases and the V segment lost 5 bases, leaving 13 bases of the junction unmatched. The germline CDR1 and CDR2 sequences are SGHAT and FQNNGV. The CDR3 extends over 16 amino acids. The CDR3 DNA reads TGTGCCAGCAGCCGAAACCCGGGGCGGGGGGGCCATGAGCAGTTCTTC. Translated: CASSRNPGRGGHEQFF.

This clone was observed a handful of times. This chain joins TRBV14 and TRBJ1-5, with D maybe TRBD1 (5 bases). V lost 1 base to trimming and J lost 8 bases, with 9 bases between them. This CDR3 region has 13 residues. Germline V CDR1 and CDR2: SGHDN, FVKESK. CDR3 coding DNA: TGTGCCAGCAGCCAAGGCCAGGGTAAGCCCCAGCATTTT. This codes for CASSQGQGKPQHF.

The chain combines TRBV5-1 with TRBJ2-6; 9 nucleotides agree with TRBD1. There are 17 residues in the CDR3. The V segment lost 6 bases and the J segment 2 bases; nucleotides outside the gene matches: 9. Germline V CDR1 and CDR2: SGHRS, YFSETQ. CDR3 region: CASMFGQGHTGANVLTF. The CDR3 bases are TGCGCCAGCATGTTCGGACAGGGGCACACTGGGGCCAACGTCCTGACTTTC.

The CDR3 sequence is CASSLTGIPRYGYTF. As DNA, the CDR3 is TGTGCCAGCAGCCTAACAGGGATACCTCGCTATGGCTACACCTTC. V and J are TRBV27 and TRBJ1-2; possible D gene TRBD1, 6 bases. The germline gives CDR1 MNHEY, CDR2 SMNVEV (reference sequence). V was cut by 6 bases and J by 4 bases, with 18 bases left in between. This CDR3 spans 15 amino acids.

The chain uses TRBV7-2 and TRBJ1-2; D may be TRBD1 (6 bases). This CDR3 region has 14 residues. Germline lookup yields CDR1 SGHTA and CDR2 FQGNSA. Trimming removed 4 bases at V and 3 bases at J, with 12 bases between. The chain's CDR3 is CASSSRTAYYGYTF. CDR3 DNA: TGTGCCAGCAGCTCCCGGACAGCTTACTATGGCTACACCTTC.

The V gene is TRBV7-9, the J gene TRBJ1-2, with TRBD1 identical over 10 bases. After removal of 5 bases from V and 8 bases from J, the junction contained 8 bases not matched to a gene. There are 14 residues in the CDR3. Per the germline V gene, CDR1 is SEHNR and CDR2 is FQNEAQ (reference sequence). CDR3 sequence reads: CASSADRGRPGYTF. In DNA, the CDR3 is TGTGCCAGCAGCGCCGACAGGGGGCGCCCCGGCTACACCTTC.

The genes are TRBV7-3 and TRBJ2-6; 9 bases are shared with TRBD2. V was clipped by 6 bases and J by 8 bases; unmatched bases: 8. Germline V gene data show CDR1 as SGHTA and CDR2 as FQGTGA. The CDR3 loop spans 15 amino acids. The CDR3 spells CASSQGGGAPNVLTF. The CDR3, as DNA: TGTGCCAGCAGTCAAGGCGGGGGGGCCCCCAACGTCCTGACTTTC.

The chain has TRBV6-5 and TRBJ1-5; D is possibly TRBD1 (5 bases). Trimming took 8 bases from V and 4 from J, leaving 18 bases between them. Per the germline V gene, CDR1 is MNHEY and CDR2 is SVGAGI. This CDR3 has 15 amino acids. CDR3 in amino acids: CASSGGEGPNQPQHF. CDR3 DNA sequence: TGTGCCAGCTCGGGAGGAGAGGGACCAAATCAGCCCCAGCATTTT.

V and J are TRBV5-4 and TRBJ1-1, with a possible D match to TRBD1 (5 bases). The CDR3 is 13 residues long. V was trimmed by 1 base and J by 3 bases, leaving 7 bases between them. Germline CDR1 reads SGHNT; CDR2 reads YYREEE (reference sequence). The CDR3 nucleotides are TGTGCCAGCAGCTTGATAGGGGACACTGAAGCTTTCTTT. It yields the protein CASSLIGDTEAFF.

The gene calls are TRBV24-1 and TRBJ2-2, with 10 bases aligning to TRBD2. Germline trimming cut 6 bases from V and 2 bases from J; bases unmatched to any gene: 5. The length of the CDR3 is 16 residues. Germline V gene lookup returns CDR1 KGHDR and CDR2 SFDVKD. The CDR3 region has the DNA TGTGCCACCAGTCCTAGCGGGGGCTCAAACACCGGGGAGCTGTTTTTT. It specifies CATSPSGGSNTGELFF.

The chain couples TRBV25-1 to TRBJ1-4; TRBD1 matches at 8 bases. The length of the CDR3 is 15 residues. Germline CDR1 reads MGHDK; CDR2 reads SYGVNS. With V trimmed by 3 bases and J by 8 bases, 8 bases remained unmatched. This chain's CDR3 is CASSDLRDRTEKLFF. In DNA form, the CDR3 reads TGTGCCAGCAGTGACCTCCGGGACAGGACCGAAAAACTGTTTTTT. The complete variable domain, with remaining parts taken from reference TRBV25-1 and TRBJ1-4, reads EADIYQTPRYLVIGTGKKITLECSQTMGHDKMYWYQQDPGMELHLIHYSYGVNSTEKGDLSSESTVSRIRTEHFPLTLESARPSHTSQYLCASSDLRDRTEKLFFGSGTQLSVL.

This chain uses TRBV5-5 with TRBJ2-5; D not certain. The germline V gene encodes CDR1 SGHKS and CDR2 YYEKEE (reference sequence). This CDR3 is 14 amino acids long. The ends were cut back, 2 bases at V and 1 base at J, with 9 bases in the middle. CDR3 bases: TGTGCCAGCAGCTTTTGGCTGGTCCAAGAGACCCAGTACTTC. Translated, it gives CASSFWLVQETQYF.

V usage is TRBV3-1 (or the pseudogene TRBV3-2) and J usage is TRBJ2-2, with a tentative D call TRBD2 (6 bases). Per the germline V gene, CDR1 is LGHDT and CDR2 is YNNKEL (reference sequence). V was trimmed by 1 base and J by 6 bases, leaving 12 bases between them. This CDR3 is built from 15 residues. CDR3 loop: CASSQGWRAAGELFF. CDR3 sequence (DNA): TGTGCCAGCAGCCAAGGGTGGAGGGCGGCCGGGGAGCTGTTTTTT.